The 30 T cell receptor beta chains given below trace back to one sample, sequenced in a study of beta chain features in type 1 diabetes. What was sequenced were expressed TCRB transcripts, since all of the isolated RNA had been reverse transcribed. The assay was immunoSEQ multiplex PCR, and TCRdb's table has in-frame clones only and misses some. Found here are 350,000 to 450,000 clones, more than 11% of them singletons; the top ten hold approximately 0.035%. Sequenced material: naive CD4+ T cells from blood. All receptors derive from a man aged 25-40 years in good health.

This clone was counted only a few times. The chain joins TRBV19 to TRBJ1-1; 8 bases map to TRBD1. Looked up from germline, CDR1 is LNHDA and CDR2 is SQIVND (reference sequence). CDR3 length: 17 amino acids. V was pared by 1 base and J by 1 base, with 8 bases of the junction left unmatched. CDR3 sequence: CASSIGRQGFWNTEAFF. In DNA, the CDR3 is TGTGCCAGTAGTATAGGCCGACAGGGGTTCTGGAACACTGAAGCTTTCTTT.

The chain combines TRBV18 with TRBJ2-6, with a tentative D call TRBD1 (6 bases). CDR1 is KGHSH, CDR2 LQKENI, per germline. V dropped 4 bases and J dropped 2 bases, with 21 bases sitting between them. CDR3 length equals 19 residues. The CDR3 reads CASSRAPTGNEAGANVLTF. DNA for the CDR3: TGTGCCAGCTCACGCGCTCCTACAGGGAACGAGGCTGGGGCCAACGTCCTGACTTTC.

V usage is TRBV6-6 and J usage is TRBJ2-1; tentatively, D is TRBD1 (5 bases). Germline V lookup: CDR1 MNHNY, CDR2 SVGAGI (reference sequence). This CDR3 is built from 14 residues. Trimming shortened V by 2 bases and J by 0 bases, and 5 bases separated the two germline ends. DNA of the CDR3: TGTGCCAGCAGTTACAGGGGCTCCTACAATGAGCAGTTCTTC. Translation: CASSYRGSYNEQFF.

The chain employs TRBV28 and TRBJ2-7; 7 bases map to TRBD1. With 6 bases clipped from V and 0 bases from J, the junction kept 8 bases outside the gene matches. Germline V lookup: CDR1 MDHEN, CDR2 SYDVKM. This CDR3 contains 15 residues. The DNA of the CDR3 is TGTGCCAGCAGCCGTAGACAGGGTAGCTCCTACGAGCAGTACGTC. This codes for CASSRRQGSSYEQYV.

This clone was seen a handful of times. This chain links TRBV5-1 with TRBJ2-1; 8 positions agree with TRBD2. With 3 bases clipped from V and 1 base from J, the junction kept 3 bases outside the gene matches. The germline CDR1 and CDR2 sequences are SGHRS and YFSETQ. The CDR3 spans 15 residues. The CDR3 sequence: CASSSTSESYNEQFF. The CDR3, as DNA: TGCGCCAGCAGCTCGACTAGCGAATCCTACAATGAGCAGTTCTTC.

The CDR3 nucleotides read TGCAGCGGATGGACGGGTGGGAGTTTAGACATTCAGTACTTC. As protein: CSGWTGGSLDIQYF. The chain uses TRBV29-1 and TRBJ2-4, with TRBD2 as a possible D gene (5 bases). V was trimmed by 7 bases and J by 8 bases, leaving 21 bases between them. Germline assignment: CDR1 SQVTM and CDR2 ANQGSEA. This CDR3 spans 14 amino acids.

The CDR3 reads CASRNVLGKVGTEAFF. CDR3 nucleotide sequence: TGCGCCAGCAGGAACGTCCTGGGAAAGGTTGGCACTGAAGCTTTCTTT. The V gene is TRBV4-1, the J gene TRBJ1-1, with D unresolved. Between the trimmed V and J ends, which lost 6 bases and 4 bases, there was a span of 21 bases. CDR1 is MGHRA and CDR2 is YSYEKL in the germline V gene. The CDR3 consists of 16 residues.

CDR3 loop: CAWVGLMGAEAFF. The CDR3 DNA sequence: TGTGCCTGGGTCGGACTCATGGGGGCTGAAGCTTTCTTT. The chain is built from TRBV30 and TRBJ1-1, with D maybe TRBD1 (5 bases). The CDR3 loop spans 13 amino acids. The V gene lost 5 bases and the J gene lost 6 bases, with 16 bases spanning the gap. Germline CDR1 GTSNPN, CDR2 SVGIG (reference sequence).

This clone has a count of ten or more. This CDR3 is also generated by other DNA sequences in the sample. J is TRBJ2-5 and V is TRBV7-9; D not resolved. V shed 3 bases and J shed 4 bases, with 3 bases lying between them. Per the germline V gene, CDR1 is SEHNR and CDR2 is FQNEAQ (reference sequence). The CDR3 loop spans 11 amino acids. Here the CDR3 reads CASSFRETQYF. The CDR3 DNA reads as TGTGCCAGCAGCTTCAGAGAGACCCAGTACTTC.

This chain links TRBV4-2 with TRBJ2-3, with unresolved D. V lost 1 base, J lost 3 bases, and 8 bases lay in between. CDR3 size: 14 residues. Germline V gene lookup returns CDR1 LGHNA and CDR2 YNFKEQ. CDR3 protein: CASSQALRTDTQYF. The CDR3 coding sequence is TGTGCCAGCAGCCAAGCTCTTAGGACAGATACGCAGTATTTT.

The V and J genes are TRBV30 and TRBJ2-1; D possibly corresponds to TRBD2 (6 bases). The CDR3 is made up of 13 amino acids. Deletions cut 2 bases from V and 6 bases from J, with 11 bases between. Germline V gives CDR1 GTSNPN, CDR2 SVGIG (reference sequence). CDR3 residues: CAWSRLAINEQFF. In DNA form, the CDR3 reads TGTGCCTGGAGTCGGCTAGCGATCAATGAGCAGTTCTTC.

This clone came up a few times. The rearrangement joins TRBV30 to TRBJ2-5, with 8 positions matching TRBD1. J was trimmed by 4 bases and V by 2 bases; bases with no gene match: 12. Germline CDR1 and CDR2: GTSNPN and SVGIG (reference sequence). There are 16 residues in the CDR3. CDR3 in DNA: TGTGCCTGGAGTAGGAGGATGACAGGGGTCGGAGAGACCCAGTACTTC. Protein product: CAWSRRMTGVGETQYF.

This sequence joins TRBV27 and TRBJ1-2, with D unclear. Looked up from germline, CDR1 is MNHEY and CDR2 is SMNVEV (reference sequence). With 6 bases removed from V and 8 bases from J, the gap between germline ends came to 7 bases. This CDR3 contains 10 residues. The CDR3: CASRWRGYTF. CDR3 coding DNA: TGTGCCAGCAGATGGAGGGGCTACACCTTC.

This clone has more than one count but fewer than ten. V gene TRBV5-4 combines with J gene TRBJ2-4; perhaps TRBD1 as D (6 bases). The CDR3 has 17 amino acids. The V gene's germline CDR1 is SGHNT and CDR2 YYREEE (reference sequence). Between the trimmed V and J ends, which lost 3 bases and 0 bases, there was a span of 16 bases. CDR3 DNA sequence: TGTGCCAGCAGCTCCGGACAGAACAGTCTAGCCAAAAACATTCAGTACTTC. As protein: CASSSGQNSLAKNIQYF.

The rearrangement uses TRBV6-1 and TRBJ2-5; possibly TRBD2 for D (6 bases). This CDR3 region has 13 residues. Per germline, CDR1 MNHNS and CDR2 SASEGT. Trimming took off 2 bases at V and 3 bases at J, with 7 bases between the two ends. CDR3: CASSEPGEETQYF. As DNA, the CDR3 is TGTGCCAGCAGTGAACCGGGGGAAGAGACCCAGTACTTC.

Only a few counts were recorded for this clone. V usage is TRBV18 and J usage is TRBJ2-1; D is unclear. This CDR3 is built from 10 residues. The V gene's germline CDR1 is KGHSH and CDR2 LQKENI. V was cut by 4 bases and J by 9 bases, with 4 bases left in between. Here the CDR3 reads CASSRGEQFF. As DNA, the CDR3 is TGTGCCAGCTCACGTGGTGAGCAGTTCTTC.

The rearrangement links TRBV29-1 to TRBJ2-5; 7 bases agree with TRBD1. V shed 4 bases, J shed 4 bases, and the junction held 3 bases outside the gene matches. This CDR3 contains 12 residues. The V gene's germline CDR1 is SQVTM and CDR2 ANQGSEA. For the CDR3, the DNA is TGCAGCGTTGGGCCAGGGGGAGAGACCCAGTACTTC. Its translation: CSVGPGGETQYF.

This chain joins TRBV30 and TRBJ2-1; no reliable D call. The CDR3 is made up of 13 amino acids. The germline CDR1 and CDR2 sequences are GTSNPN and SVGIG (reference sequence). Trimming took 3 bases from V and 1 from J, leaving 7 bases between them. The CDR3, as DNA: TGTGCCTGGAGCCGGGCTTCCTACAATGAGCAGTTCTTC. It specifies CAWSRASYNEQFF.

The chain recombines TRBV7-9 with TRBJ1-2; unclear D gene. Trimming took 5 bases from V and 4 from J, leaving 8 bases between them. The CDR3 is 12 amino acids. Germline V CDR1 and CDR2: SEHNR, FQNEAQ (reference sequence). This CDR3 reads CASSPQPYGYTF. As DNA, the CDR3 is TGTGCCAGCAGCCCGCAGCCCTATGGCTACACCTTC.

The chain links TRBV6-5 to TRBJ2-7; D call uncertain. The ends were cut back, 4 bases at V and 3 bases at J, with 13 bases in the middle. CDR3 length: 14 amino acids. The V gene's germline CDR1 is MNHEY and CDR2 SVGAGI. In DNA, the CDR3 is TGTGCCAGCAGTTTCGACGGAAAAAGCTACGAGCAGTACTTC. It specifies CASSFDGKSYEQYF.

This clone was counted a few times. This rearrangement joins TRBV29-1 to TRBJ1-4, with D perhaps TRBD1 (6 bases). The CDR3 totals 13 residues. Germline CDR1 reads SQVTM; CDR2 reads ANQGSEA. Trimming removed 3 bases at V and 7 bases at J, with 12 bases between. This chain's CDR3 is CSVDGGGPEKLFF. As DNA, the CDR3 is TGCAGCGTTGATGGCGGGGGGCCTGAAAAACTGTTTTTT.

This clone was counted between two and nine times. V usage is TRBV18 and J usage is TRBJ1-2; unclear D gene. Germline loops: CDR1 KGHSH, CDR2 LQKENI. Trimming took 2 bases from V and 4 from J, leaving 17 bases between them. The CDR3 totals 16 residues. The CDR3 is CASSPSNSRAGYGYTF. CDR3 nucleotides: TGTGCCAGCTCACCATCAAACAGCCGGGCTGGCTATGGCTACACCTTC.

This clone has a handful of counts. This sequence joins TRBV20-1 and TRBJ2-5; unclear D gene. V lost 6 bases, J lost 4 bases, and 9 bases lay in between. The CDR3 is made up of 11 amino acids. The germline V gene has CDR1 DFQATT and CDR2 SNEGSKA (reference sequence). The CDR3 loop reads CSAGLRETQYF. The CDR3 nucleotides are TGCAGTGCCGGATTACGAGAGACCCAGTACTTC.

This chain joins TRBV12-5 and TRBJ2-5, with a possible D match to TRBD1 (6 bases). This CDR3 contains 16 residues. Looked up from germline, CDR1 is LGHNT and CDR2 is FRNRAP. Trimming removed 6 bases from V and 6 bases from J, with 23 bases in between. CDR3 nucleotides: TGTGCTAGTGGGCCCACTCCACAGGGTCTTCGGAAGACCCAGTACTTC. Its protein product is CASGPTPQGLRKTQYF.

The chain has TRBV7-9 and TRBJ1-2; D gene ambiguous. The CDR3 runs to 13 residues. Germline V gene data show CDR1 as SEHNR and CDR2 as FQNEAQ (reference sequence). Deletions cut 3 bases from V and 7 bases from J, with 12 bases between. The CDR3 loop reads CASSFTPGTGYTF. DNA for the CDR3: TGTGCCAGCAGCTTCACGCCAGGAACTGGCTACACCTTC.

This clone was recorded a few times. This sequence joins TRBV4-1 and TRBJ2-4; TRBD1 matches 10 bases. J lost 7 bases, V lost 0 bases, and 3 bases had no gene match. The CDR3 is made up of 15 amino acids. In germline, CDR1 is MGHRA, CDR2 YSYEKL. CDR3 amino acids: CASSQEPGQGNIQYF. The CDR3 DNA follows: TGCGCCAGCAGCCAAGAGCCGGGACAGGGGAACATTCAGTACTTC.

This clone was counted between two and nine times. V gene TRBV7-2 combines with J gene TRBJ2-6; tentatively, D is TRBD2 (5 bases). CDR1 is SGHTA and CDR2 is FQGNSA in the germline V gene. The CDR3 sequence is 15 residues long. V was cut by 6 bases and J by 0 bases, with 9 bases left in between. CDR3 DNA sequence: TGTGCCAGCAGGGACTGGAGCTCTGGGGCCAACGTCCTGACTTTC. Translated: CASRDWSSGANVLTF.

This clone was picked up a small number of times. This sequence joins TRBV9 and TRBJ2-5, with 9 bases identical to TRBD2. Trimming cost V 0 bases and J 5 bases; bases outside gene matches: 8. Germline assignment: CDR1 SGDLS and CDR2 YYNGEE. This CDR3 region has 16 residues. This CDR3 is CASSVDGGGARETQYF. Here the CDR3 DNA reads TGTGCCAGCAGCGTAGATGGCGGGGGGGCCCGGGAGACCCAGTACTTC.

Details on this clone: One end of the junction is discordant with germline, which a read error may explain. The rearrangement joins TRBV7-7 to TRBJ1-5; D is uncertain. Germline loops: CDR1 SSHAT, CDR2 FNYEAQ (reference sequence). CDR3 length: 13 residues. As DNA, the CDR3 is TGTGCTAGCAGCTCGGACCCCAATCAGCCCCAGCATTTT. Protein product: CASSSDPNQPQHF.

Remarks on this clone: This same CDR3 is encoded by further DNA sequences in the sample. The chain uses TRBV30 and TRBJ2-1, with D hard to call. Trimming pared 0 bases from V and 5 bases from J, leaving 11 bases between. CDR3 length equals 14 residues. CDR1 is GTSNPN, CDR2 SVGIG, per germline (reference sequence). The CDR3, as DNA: TGTGCCTGGAGTGTACGTCTGGCGGACAATGAGCAGTTCTTC. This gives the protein CAWSVRLADNEQFF.